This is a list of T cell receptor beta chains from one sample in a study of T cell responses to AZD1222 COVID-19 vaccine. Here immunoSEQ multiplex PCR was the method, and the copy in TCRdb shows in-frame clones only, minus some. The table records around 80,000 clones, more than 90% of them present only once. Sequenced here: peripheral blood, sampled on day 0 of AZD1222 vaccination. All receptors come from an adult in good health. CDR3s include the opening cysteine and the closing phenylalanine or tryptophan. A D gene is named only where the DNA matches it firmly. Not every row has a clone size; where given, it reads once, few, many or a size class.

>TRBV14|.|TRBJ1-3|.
TGTGCCAGCAGCCCAGTGGGGGATTCTGGAAACACCATATATTTT
CASSPVGDSGNTIYF
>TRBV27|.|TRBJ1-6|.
TGTGCCAGCAGTTTTGAGTATAATTCACCCCTCCACTTT
CASSFEYNSPLHF
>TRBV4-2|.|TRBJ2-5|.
TGTGCCAGCAGCCAAGAGCCCTGGGCTCGACAAGAGACCCAGTACTTC
CASSQEPWARQETQYF
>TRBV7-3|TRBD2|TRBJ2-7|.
TGTGCCAGCAGCTTAAGCGCGGGGGGACCTAGGGAGCAGTACTTC
CASSLSAGGPREQYF
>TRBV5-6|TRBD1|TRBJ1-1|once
TGTGCCAGCAGCTTGGGGACAGGGATCTTGAACACTGAAGCTTTCTTT
CASSLGTGILNTEAFF
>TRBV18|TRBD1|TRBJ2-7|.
TGTGCCAGCTCACCGGCCGCGACAGGGGTCTACGAGCAGTACTTC
CASSPAATGVYEQYF
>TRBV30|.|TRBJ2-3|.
TGTGCCTGGAGTGTACCGGATACGCAGTATTTT
CAWSVPDTQYF
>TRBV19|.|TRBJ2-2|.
TGTGCCAGTAGTGTCAACCGTGGGGGAATCACCGGGGAGCTGTTTTTT
CASSVNRGGITGELFF
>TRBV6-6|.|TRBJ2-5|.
TGTGCCAGCAGCCGGAGTAACCAAGAGACCCAGTACTTC
CASSRSNQETQYF
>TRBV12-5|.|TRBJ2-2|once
TGTGCTAGTGGTTTGGAGGGGACCGGGGAGCTGTTTTTT
CASGLEGTGELFF
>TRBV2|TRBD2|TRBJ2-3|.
TGTGCCAGCAGTAGACTGACTAGCGGGGGACTTAGCACAGATACGCAGTATTTT
CASSRLTSGGLSTDTQYF
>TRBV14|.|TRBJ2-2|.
TGTGCCAGCAGCCAAGGCCAGGGTGGCACCGGGGAGCTGTTTTTT
CASSQGQGGTGELFF
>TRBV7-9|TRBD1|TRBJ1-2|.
TGTGCCAGCAGCACCCGGACAGGGGGAAATGTCCACGGCTACACCTTC
CASSTRTGGNVHGYTF
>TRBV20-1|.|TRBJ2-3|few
TGCAGTGCCCTAATGGGAGATACGCAGTATTTT
CSALMGDTQYF
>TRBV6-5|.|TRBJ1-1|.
TGTGCCAGCAGTTACTATACCGGGGCGCCAGAAGCTTTCTTT
CASSYYTGAPEAFF
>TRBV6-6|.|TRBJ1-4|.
TGTGCCAGCAGTCCTCAGGGCGGAGGGGAAAAACTGTTTTTT
CASSPQGGGEKLFF
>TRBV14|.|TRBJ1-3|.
TGTGCCAGCAGCCAAGATCGCGCAGGAAACACCATATATTTT
CASSQDRAGNTIYF
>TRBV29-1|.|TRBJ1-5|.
TGCAGCGTTGCAGGAGATAGCAATCAGCCCCAGCATTTT
CSVAGDSNQPQHF
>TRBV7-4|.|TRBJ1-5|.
TGTGCCAGCACCTTCATTTACCGGGACCGCGCGTCTCAGCCCCAGCATTTT
CASTFIYRDRASQPQHF
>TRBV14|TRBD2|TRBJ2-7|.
TGTGCCAGCAGCCAATACCGGACTAGCGGGGGATCATACGAGCAGTACTTC
CASSQYRTSGGSYEQYF
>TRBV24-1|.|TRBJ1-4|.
TGTGCCACCAGTGAACCACAGGGTAGTGTTGAAAAACTGTTTTTT
CATSEPQGSVEKLFF
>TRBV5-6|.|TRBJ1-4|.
TGTGCCAGCAGCCTTCCCCGGACGGGGGGTTATGAAAAACTGTTTTTT
CASSLPRTGGYEKLFF
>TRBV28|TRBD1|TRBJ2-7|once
TGTGCCAGCAGTTCCCCCGGGACAGGGGCTGTCGAGCAGTACTTC
CASSSPGTGAVEQYF
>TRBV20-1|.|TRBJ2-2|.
TGCAGTGCTTCCCACGGGGAGCTGTTTTTT
CSASHGELFF
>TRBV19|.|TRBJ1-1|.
TGTGCCAGTATCGGTAACACTGAAGCTTTCTTT
CASIGNTEAFF
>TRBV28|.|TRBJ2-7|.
TGTGCCAGCAGTTTCTTCCTTAGACAGTTATCCTCCTACGAGCAGTACTTC
CASSFFLRQLSSYEQYF
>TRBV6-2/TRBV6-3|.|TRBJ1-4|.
TGTGCCAGCAGTCTCGACGGGGGAAAACTGTTTTTT
CASSLDGGKLFF
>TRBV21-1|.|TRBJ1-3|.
TGTGCCAGCAGCAAACCAGGGAAAGACACCGTTGGAAACACCATATATTTT
CASSKPGKDTVGNTIYF
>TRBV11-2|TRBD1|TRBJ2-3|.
TGTGCCAGCAGCTTAGTCAGGGGGCAATGGGATACGCAGTATTTT
CASSLVRGQWDTQYF
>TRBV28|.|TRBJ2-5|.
TGTGCCAGCAGGATGGACACCTGGGAGACCCAGTACTTC
CASRMDTWETQYF
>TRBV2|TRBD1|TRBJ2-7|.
TGTGCCAGCAGTGAACAGGGGGCTTACGAGCAGTACTTC
CASSEQGAYEQYF
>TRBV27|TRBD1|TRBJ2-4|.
TGTGCCAGCAGCTTTAACAGGGGGCCGGCCAAAAACATTCAGTACTTC
CASSFNRGPAKNIQYF
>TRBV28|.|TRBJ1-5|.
TGTGCCAGCACCTCGGTGGGGGTTTATGACAATCAGCCCCAGCATTTT
CASTSVGVYDNQPQHF
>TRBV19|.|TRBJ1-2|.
TGTGCCAGTACCCGAGGGGGGTCTTGGGGCTACACCTTC
CASTRGGSWGYTF
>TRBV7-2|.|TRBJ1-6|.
TGTGCCAGCAGCCCGAGGGTCCAGGGTAAGGATTCACCCCTCCACTTT
CASSPRVQGKDSPLHF
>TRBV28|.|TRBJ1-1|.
TGTGCCAGCAGTAAGGGGAGGAGGGGACGCACTGAAGCTTTCTTT
CASSKGRRGRTEAFF
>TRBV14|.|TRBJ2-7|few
TGTGCCAGCAGCCAAGTTCAGCCAAAAATGGACGAGCAGTACTTC
CASSQVQPKMDEQYF
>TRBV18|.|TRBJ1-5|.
TGTGCCAGCTCACCAGGGGGCTACAGCGGGAGCAATCAGCCCCAGCATTTT
CASSPGGYSGSNQPQHF
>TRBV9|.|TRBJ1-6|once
TGTGCCAGCAGCGTTGCAGCCACCAATTCACCCCTCCACTTT
CASSVAATNSPLHF
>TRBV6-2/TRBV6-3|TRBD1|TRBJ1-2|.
TGTGCCAGCAGTTACGCGGGACAGAACTATGGCTACACCTTC
CASSYAGQNYGYTF
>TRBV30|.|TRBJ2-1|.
TGTGCCTGGAGTGCCGGGGGAAGGATACAGGGCAATGAGCAGTTCTTC
CAWSAGGRIQGNEQFF
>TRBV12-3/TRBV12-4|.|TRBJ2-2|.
TGTGCCAGCAGCCGGAACACCGGGGAGCTGTTTTTT
CASSRNTGELFF
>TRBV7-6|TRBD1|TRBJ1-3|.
TGTGCCAGCAGCTTTGAACAGGGGCTAAGCTCTGGAAACACCATATATTTT
CASSFEQGLSSGNTIYF